The 12 T cell receptor beta chains listed next were all sequenced from one sample in a study of control samples from healthy donors and cancer patients. Some clones are missing from TCRdb's copy, which holds only in-frame ones; the method was immunoSEQ multiplex PCR. Of about 140,000 clones in the sample, more than 85% were seen once. Material: blood. These receptor sequences come from a woman in her 30s in good health.

The V gene is TRBV28, the J gene TRBJ2-3, with 7 bases that match TRBD2. The CDR3 extends over 17 amino acids. V lost 3 bases, J lost 4 bases, and 13 bases stayed unmatched. Germline-derived CDR1 and CDR2 are MDHEN and SYDVKM. CDR3 in amino acids: CASSLTGGGPNPDTQYF. In nucleotides, the CDR3 is TGTGCCAGCAGTTTGACGGGGGGAGGGCCTAACCCAGATACGCAGTATTTT.

The chain combines TRBV5-1 with TRBJ1-2; D not certain. The CDR3 spans 12 residues. Germline V CDR1 and CDR2: SGHRS, YFSETQ. V was shortened by 1 base and J by 9 bases, with 10 bases between the two germline ends. CDR3 in amino acids: CASSLLGMRYTF. As DNA, the CDR3 is TGCGCCAGCAGCTTGTTGGGGATGCGCTACACCTTC. The full variable domain, its missing parts supplied by reference TRBV5-1 and TRBJ1-2, is KAGVTQTPRYLIKTRGQQVTLSCSPISGHRSVSWYQQTPGQGLQFLFEYFSETQRNKGNFPGRFSGRQFSNSRSEMNVSTLELGDSALYLCASSLLGMRYTFGSGTRLTVV.

The chain uses TRBV18 and TRBJ1-1, with D unclear. V was trimmed by 2 bases and J by 5 bases, leaving 6 bases between them. Germline values: CDR1 KGHSH, CDR2 LQKENI. The CDR3 runs to 12 residues. The CDR3 protein is CASSPAETEAFF. The CDR3 nucleotides are TGTGCCAGCTCACCAGCGGAGACTGAAGCTTTCTTT.

The chain joins TRBV28 to TRBJ1-6, with D unclear. Deletions cut 3 bases from V and 6 bases from J, with 9 bases between. CDR3 size: 14 residues. CDR1 and CDR2 (germline): MDHEN, SYDVKM. The CDR3: CASSLRLGNSPLHF. The DNA of the CDR3 is TGTGCCAGCAGTTTGAGGCTCGGTAATTCACCCCTCCACTTT.

The J gene is TRBJ2-7, the V gene TRBV6-5, with D perhaps TRBD2 (5 bases). The V end lost 5 bases, the J end lost 6 bases, and 17 bases lay between the germline ends. The CDR3 is made up of 14 amino acids. Germline V gives CDR1 MNHEY, CDR2 SVGAGI. CDR3 bases: TGTGCCAGCAGTACCTTCCCGGGGAAGGGCGAGCAGTACTTC. It specifies CASSTFPGKGEQYF.

The chain is built from TRBV5-5 and TRBJ2-1; TRBD2 aligns across 10 bases. Germline-derived CDR1 and CDR2 are SGHKS and YYEKEE (reference sequence). CDR3 length equals 16 residues. Unmatched junction bases numbered 8, after V lost 2 bases and J lost 6 bases. CDR3 DNA: TGTGCCAGCAGCTTATTAGCGGGAGGCGGGGGCAATGAGCAGTTCTTC. As protein: CASSLLAGGGGNEQFF.

In this sample, this clone turned up once. V usage is TRBV24-1 and J usage is TRBJ2-6; D gene ambiguous. The CDR3 contains 16 residues. The ends were cut back, 1 base at V and 1 base at J, with 7 bases in the middle. The germline V gene has CDR1 KGHDR and CDR2 SFDVKD. CDR3 loop: CATSDFAGSGANVLTF. CDR3 DNA sequence: TGTGCCACCAGTGATTTCGCCGGGTCTGGGGCCAACGTCCTGACTTTC.

The gene calls are TRBV7-9 and TRBJ1-5, with TRBD1 matching 7 bases. Germline trimming cut 4 bases from V and 8 bases from J; bases unmatched to any gene: 5. Germline CDR1 and CDR2: SEHNR and FQNEAQ (reference sequence). This CDR3 region has 13 residues. CDR3 DNA: TGTGCCAGCAGCTCTACAGGGGAGGAGCCCCAGCATTTT. It encodes CASSSTGEEPQHF.

The chain carries TRBV28 and TRBJ1-2; D is uncertain. Germline CDR1 is MDHEN and CDR2 is SYDVKM. The CDR3 totals 14 residues. Trimming removed 6 bases from V and 4 bases from J, with 15 bases in between. For the CDR3, the DNA is TGTGCCAGCAGAAAAACCCGCCGCACCTATGGCTACACCTTC. Protein product: CASRKTRRTYGYTF.

The gene calls are TRBV14 and TRBJ2-2; 11 nucleotides align to TRBD2. The CDR3 consists of 16 residues. The germline V gene has CDR1 SGHDN and CDR2 FVKESK. The ends lost 0 bases at V and 3 bases at J; junction bases unmatched: 0. This chain's CDR3 is CASSQDSGRDTGELFF. The CDR3 DNA reads as TGTGCCAGCAGCCAAGATAGCGGGAGGGACACCGGGGAGCTGTTTTTT.

This chain links TRBV6-1 with TRBJ1-2; D is perhaps TRBD1 (5 bases). Per the germline V gene, CDR1 is MNHNS and CDR2 is SASEGT. This CDR3 has 13 amino acids. Trimming stripped 2 bases from V and 8 bases from J, with 12 bases between. Here the CDR3 reads CASSEWQGGGYTF. CDR3 DNA: TGTGCCAGCAGTGAATGGCAGGGAGGCGGCTACACCTTC.

The genes are TRBV7-9 and TRBJ2-3; the match to TRBD1 covers 9 bases. CDR3 length: 12 residues. Trimming removed 6 bases from V and 5 bases from J; junction bases left unmatched: 0. Per germline, CDR1 SEHNR and CDR2 FQNEAQ (reference sequence). CDR3 in amino acids: CASRDRGDTQYF. CDR3 in DNA: TGTGCCAGCAGGGACAGGGGAGATACGCAGTATTTT.